Shown below are 30 T cell receptor beta chains from a single sample sequenced in a study of vaccination effects on CD4 cells after COVID-19. ViraFEST used viral peptide pools to expand antigen-specific CD4+ T cells before sequencing. Culture proceeded for approximately 10 days, and CD4+ T cells were then isolated. Either the BNT162b2 or mRNA-1273 vaccine was given to participants in two doses. Only in-frame clones appear in the TCRdb table, and some are missing; sequencing was by immunoSEQ multiplex PCR. The data hold 25,000 to 30,000 clones, with approximately 71% observed a single time. These TCRs are of unknown antigen specificity. Sequenced here: CD4+ T cells from PBMCs cultured with HCoV-NL63 spike peptides, sampled after COVID-19 vaccination. The source of these receptors is a human donor who received a COVID-19 vaccine.

This clone showed up just once. CDR3 DNA: TGTGCCAGCAGCTTGGTGGGCGGTCGTCGGGAGACCCAGTACTTC. This sequence encodes CASSLVGGRRETQYF. The chain employs TRBV5-4 and TRBJ2-5; D is unresolved. V was clipped by 0 bases and J by 5 bases, with 14 bases between them. The CDR3 totals 15 residues. CDR1 and CDR2 (germline): SGHNT, YYREEE (reference sequence).

There are a few counts of this clone. The same CDR3 is also encoded by other DNA sequences in this sample. The rearrangement links TRBV5-1 to TRBJ2-1, with D possibly called TRBD1 or TRBD2 (5 bases each). The CDR3 totals 16 residues. V gave up 0 bases and J gave up 0 bases, with 10 bases separating them. The V gene's germline CDR1 is SGHRS and CDR2 YFSETQ. As DNA, the CDR3 is TGCGCCAGCAGCTTGGGGGGGTCCAGCTCCTACAATGAGCAGTTCTTC. It specifies CASSLGGSSSYNEQFF.

The chain uses TRBV5-1 and TRBJ2-2; the D is unclear. The V end lost 1 base, the J end lost 0 bases, and 13 bases lay between the germline ends. Germline-derived CDR1 and CDR2 are SGHRS and YFSETQ. The CDR3 runs 17 residues. The CDR3 bases are TGCGCCAGCAGCTTGATCGCACCCTCCGCGAACACCGGGGAGCTGTTTTTT. It codes for CASSLIAPSANTGELFF.

V usage is TRBV5-4 and J usage is TRBJ1-3, with D possibly being TRBD1 (5 bases). The germline V gene has CDR1 SGHNT and CDR2 YYREEE (reference sequence). The length of the CDR3 is 16 residues. V gave up 5 bases and J gave up 1 base, with 16 bases separating them. CDR3 protein: CASSSGTVPSGNTIYF. CDR3 nucleotides: TGTGCCAGCAGTTCCGGGACGGTCCCTTCTGGAAACACCATATATTTT. The full variable domain, rest sourced from reference TRBV5-4 and TRBJ1-3, is ETGVTQSPTHLIKTRGQQVTLRCSSQSGHNTVSWYQQALGQGPQFIFQYYREEENGRGNFPPRFSGLQFPNYSSELNVNALELDDSALYLCASSSGTVPSGNTIYFGEGSWLTVV.

This clone was observed a handful of times. The chain employs TRBV4-1 and TRBJ2-1, with 9 bases aligning to TRBD1. V gave up 4 bases and J gave up 7 bases; unmatched junction bases: 14. This CDR3 has 17 residues. Germline V gene data show CDR1 as MGHRA and CDR2 as YSYEKL. Written as DNA, the CDR3 is TGCGCCAGCAGCCCCTTCGACAGGGGGAACGCTAGGAATGAGCAGTTCTTC. The encoded protein is CASSPFDRGNARNEQFF.

The chain links TRBV10-2 to TRBJ2-1; 13 nucleotides match TRBD2. Trimming at V came to 6 bases and at J to 7 bases, leaving 3 bases not matched to a gene. In germline, CDR1 is WSHSY, CDR2 SAAADI. This CDR3 contains 14 residues. The CDR3 DNA follows: TGCGCCAGCAGAGGGACTAGCGGGGCTAATGAGCAGTTCTTC. Translated, it gives CASRGTSGANEQFF.

The chain uses TRBV11-2 and TRBJ2-7; 7 nucleotides match TRBD2. This CDR3 is 13 amino acids long. Germline loops: CDR1 SGHAT, CDR2 FQNNGV. V trimming: 3 bases; J trimming: 3 bases; junction bases outside the gene matches: 2. CDR3 bases: TGTGCCAGCAGCTTGAGCGGGGACTACGAGCAGTACTTC. It encodes CASSLSGDYEQYF. Full variable domain (rest looked up from reference TRBV11-2 and TRBJ2-7): EAGVAQSPRYKIIEKRQSVAFWCNPISGHATLYWYQQILGQGPKLLIQFQNNGVVDDSQLPKDRFSAERLKGVDSTLKIQPAKLEDSAVYLCASSLSGDYEQYFGPGTRLTVT.

The chain combines TRBV7-2 with TRBJ2-5, with D possibly TRBD2 on 6 matching bases. Deletions cut 5 bases from V and 5 bases from J, with 12 bases between. Germline V lookup: CDR1 SGHTA, CDR2 FQGNSA. The CDR3 runs to 13 residues. Here the CDR3 DNA reads TGTGCCAGCAGCGGAGGGGCAGGGGAGACCCAGTACTTC. Its protein is CASSGGAGETQYF. Complete variable domain (other parts from reference TRBV7-2 and TRBJ2-5): GAGVSQSPSNKVTEKGKDVELRCDPISGHTALYWYRQSLGQGLEFLIYFQGNSAPDKSGLPSDRFSAERTGGSVSTLTIQRTQQEDSAVYLCASSGGAGETQYFGPGTRLLVL.

The chain has TRBV5-6 and TRBJ1-5, with D possibly being TRBD1 (5 bases). CDR3 length equals 16 residues. Germline V gives CDR1 SGHDT, CDR2 YYEEEE. The ends were cut back, 3 bases at V and 0 bases at J, with 13 bases in the middle. The CDR3: CASSWGGAYSNQPQHF. In DNA form, the CDR3 reads TGTGCCAGCAGCTGGGGCGGGGCCTATAGCAATCAGCCCCAGCATTTT.

The V call is TRBV4-1, the J call TRBJ1-2, with no clear D. The CDR3 has 15 amino acids. Trimming pared 1 base from V and 3 bases from J, leaving 12 bases between. Germline CDR1 is MGHRA and CDR2 is YSYEKL. The CDR3 here is CASSQAADVYYGYTF. The CDR3 nucleotides read TGCGCCAGCAGCCAAGCAGCGGACGTATACTATGGCTACACCTTC.

The genes are TRBV7-9 and TRBJ2-7; 10 bases line up with TRBD1. Germline CDR1 reads SEHNR; CDR2 reads FQNEAQ (reference sequence). V was pared by 0 bases and J by 2 bases, with 7 bases of the junction left unmatched. The CDR3 runs to 17 residues. CDR3 sequence reads: CASSLADSGTGAYEQYF. For the CDR3, the DNA is TGTGCCAGCAGCTTAGCGGACTCCGGGACAGGGGCCTACGAGCAGTACTTC.

V gene TRBV3-1 (or the pseudogene TRBV3-2) combines with J gene TRBJ2-7, with a possible D match to TRBD2 (5 bases). This CDR3 region has 12 residues. Germline V gene sequence: CDR1 LGHDT, CDR2 YNNKEL (reference sequence). Trimming cost V 3 bases and J 5 bases, with 8 bases left between them. The CDR3 sequence: CASSQPGDEQYF. CDR3 nucleotide sequence: TGTGCCAGCAGCCAGCCCGGGGACGAGCAGTACTTC.

This clone was observed once. The chain joins TRBV24-1 to TRBJ2-1; 9 nucleotides agree with TRBD1. After removal of 9 bases from V and 7 bases from J, the junction contained 6 bases not matched to a gene. The CDR3 is 13 residues long. CDR1 KGHDR and CDR2 SFDVKD come from the germline V gene. The CDR3 coding sequence is TGTGCCACCGCCCTGGACAGGGGAAATGAGCAGTTCTTC. Translated, it gives CATALDRGNEQFF.

The chain carries TRBV18 and TRBJ1-1; D is unclear. This CDR3 region has 15 residues. CDR1 and CDR2 (germline): KGHSH, LQKENI. V was clipped by 0 bases and J by 0 bases, with 8 bases between them. Written as DNA, the CDR3 is TGTGCCAGCTCACCACCGGCTGGGTTGAACACTGAAGCTTTCTTT. It codes for CASSPPAGLNTEAFF.

This chain uses TRBV5-6 with TRBJ1-1; TRBD1 aligns across 7 bases. Losses at the gene ends were 5 bases for V and 4 bases for J; bases not matched to a gene: 8. Germline V gives CDR1 SGHDT, CDR2 YYEEEE. The CDR3 is 14 residues long. In DNA form, the CDR3 reads TGTGCCAGCAGACGACAGGGAGGAAGCACTGAAGCTTTCTTT. It is translated as CASRRQGGSTEAFF.

The chain has TRBV5-1 and TRBJ1-4; tentative D call: TRBD1 (5 bases). This CDR3 comprises 14 residues. From germline, CDR1 is SGHRS and CDR2 YFSETQ. V lost 0 bases to trimming and J lost 4 bases, with 7 bases between them. CDR3 nucleotide sequence: TGCGCCAGCAGCTTGGGACAGCTTAATGAAAAACTGTTTTTT. Translating it yields CASSLGQLNEKLFF.

This clone rates as medium-sized (0.01 to 0.1%). V usage is TRBV23-1 and J usage is TRBJ1-2, with 8 bases lining up with TRBD1. TRBV23-1 counts as an open reading frame of uncertain function. V lost 6 bases, J lost 5 bases, and 5 bases stayed unmatched. This CDR3 contains 13 residues. The CDR3 loop is CASRRDRGYGYTF. CDR3 DNA sequence: TGCGCCAGCAGGCGAGACAGGGGTTATGGCTACACCTTC.

The V and J genes are TRBV21-1 and TRBJ2-6; TRBD1 was called by the table and not checked on the DNA. TRBV21-1 is tagged as a pseudogene. This CDR3 is built from 18 residues. The CDR3 DNA follows: TGTGCCAGCAGCAAATACACAGATAACAGTGTTGGGGCCAACGTCCTGACTTTC. Translation gives CASSKYTDNSVGANVLTF.

This CDR3 is CATSRDNSGANVLTF. The DNA of the CDR3 is TGTGCCACCAGCAGAGACAACTCTGGGGCCAACGTCCTGACTTTC. The rearrangement joins TRBV15 to TRBJ2-6; the D is unclear. Trimming pared 0 bases from V and 0 bases from J, leaving 3 bases between. The CDR3 covers 15 residues. Per the germline V gene, CDR1 is LNHNV and CDR2 is YYDKDF (reference sequence).

The J gene is TRBJ1-3, the V gene TRBV9; a weak D match, TRBD1 (5 bases). The germline V gene has CDR1 SGDLS and CDR2 YYNGEE. The CDR3 totals 14 residues. The V end lost 6 bases, the J end lost 4 bases, and 14 bases lay between the germline ends. DNA of the CDR3: TGTGCCAGCAATCGAGGACAAAGCGGAAACACCATATATTTT. Protein sequence: CASNRGQSGNTIYF.

The V gene is TRBV21-1, the J gene TRBJ2-3. TRBV21-1 is listed as a pseudogene. The CDR3 has 13 amino acids. CDR3 amino acids: CASSKKMGSTQYF. As DNA, the CDR3 is TGTGCCAGCAGCAAAAAGATGGGAAGTACGCAGTATTTT.

The gene calls are TRBV9 and TRBJ2-1; 9 positions agree with TRBD2. There are 17 residues in the CDR3. V was clipped by 0 bases and J by 4 bases; unmatched bases: 8. Germline loops: CDR1 SGDLS, CDR2 YYNGEE. CDR3 loop: CASSVDGSGSFYNEQFF. CDR3 in DNA: TGTGCCAGCAGCGTAGATGGTAGCGGGAGCTTTTACAATGAGCAGTTCTTC.

The J gene is TRBJ1-5, the V gene TRBV30; 7 bases map to TRBD1. CDR1 and CDR2 from the germline V gene are GTSNPN and SVGIG (reference sequence). The V and J ends lost 3 bases and 0 bases, in that order; junction bases with no gene match: 5. The CDR3 has 15 residues. CDR3 in amino acids: CAWSQGQYSNQPQHF. The CDR3 DNA reads as TGTGCCTGGAGCCAGGGACAGTATAGCAATCAGCCCCAGCATTTT.

The V call is TRBV6-5, the J call TRBJ1-6; 9 nucleotides match TRBD1. Germline values: CDR1 MNHEY, CDR2 SVGAGI. The length of the CDR3 is 15 residues. V gave up 4 bases and J gave up 7 bases; unmatched junction bases: 5. In DNA, the CDR3 is TGTGCCAGCAGTTTCTTCGGGACAGGGAATTCACCCCTCCACTTT. Its protein product is CASSFFGTGNSPLHF.

This rearrangement joins TRBV24-1 to TRBJ1-4; D perhaps matches TRBD1 (5 bases). The V end lost 5 bases, the J end lost 2 bases, and 11 bases lay between the germline ends. The germline gives CDR1 KGHDR, CDR2 SFDVKD. This CDR3 comprises 15 residues. DNA of the CDR3: TGTGCCACCAGTGGCGGCGGGGGGACTAATGAAAAACTGTTTTTT. Protein product: CATSGGGGTNEKLFF.

The chain recombines TRBV3-1 (or the pseudogene TRBV3-2) with TRBJ1-2; 7 nucleotides align to TRBD1. The CDR3 has 13 residues. CDR1 is LGHDT, CDR2 YNNKEL, per germline (reference sequence). V lost 0 bases and J lost 7; bases outside the gene matches: 2. CDR3 region: CASSQESGGGYTF. In nucleotides, the CDR3 is TGTGCCAGCAGCCAAGAGTCAGGGGGTGGCTACACCTTC.

This clone was counted once. The chain links TRBV7-9 to TRBJ1-2; 11 nucleotides match TRBD1. Trimming at V came to 2 bases and at J to 8 bases, leaving 7 bases not matched to a gene. The CDR3 covers 15 residues. Germline V gives CDR1 SEHNR, CDR2 FQNEAQ (reference sequence). The CDR3 spells CASSLRTGGGEGYTF. The CDR3 DNA reads as TGTGCCAGCAGCTTACGGACAGGGGGCGGCGAGGGCTACACCTTC.

J is TRBJ1-3 and V is TRBV5-1, with D maybe TRBD1 (6 bases). This CDR3 has 17 amino acids. With 4 bases removed from V and 3 bases from J, the gap between germline ends came to 20 bases. Germline CDR1 SGHRS, CDR2 YFSETQ. The CDR3 DNA follows: TGCGCCAGCAGCGCCGCCATCCAGGGGCTAGGTGGAAACACCATATATTTT. This gives the protein CASSAAIQGLGGNTIYF.

The chain is built from TRBV29-1 and TRBJ2-3; no reliable D call. The CDR3 is 14 amino acids. V gave up 3 bases and J gave up 1 base, with 11 bases separating them. Per germline, CDR1 SQVTM and CDR2 ANQGSEA. As DNA, the CDR3 is TGCAGCGTTGACGGCCCCAAAGGCACAGATACGCAGTATTTT. Its protein is CSVDGPKGTDTQYF.

The chain combines TRBV7-9 with TRBJ2-1; D is uncertain. The length of the CDR3 is 10 residues. Germline V CDR1 and CDR2: SEHNR, FQNEAQ (reference sequence). V was shortened by 8 bases and J by 10 bases, with 9 bases between the two germline ends. The DNA of the CDR3 is TGTGCCAGCGGATACGGGGAGCAGTTCTTC. Protein product: CASGYGEQFF.